This passage covers 27 T cell receptor beta chains from one sample sequenced in a study of T cells in Graves' hyperthyroidism and ophthalmopathy. TCR beta CDR3 regions were amplified from RNA transcripts. The HTBI primer set drove a first-round RT-PCR of the TCR CDR3. MiXCR was run by TCRdb on the multiplex PCR reads, yielding one entry per CDR3 protein. The table has 200,000 to 300,000 distinct CDR3 sequences, around 17% seen once. The sequenced sample was blood. These receptors came from a woman aged 18-29 years with Graves' ophthalmopathy.

A remark on this clonotype: Compared with germline, one end of the junction differs, possibly owing to a read error. The chain combines TRBV7-9 with TRBJ2-2, with D tentatively TRBD1 or TRBD2 (5 bases each). From germline, CDR1 is SEHNR and CDR2 FQNEAQ (reference sequence). The CDR3 is 17 residues long. CDR3 in amino acids: CASSLVSLGTHTGEPFF. The CDR3 DNA reads as TGTGCCAGCAGCTTAGTTTCACTTGGGACGCACACCGGGGAGCCGTTTTTT.

This rearrangement joins TRBV4-1 to TRBJ2-1; 8 bases fit TRBD2. Germline V gene sequence: CDR1 MGHRA, CDR2 YSYEKL. This CDR3 has 16 amino acids. Unmatched junction bases numbered 9, after V lost 1 base and J lost 7 bases. The chain's CDR3 is CASSQAGGRYRNEQFF. Written as DNA, the CDR3 is TGCGCCAGCAGCCAAGCGGGAGGGAGGTATAGGAATGAGCAGTTCTTC.

This clonotype was seen ten or more times. The chain couples TRBV27 to TRBJ1-4; TRBD1 might be the D (5 bases). This CDR3 contains 15 residues. Trimming removed 5 bases from V and 0 bases from J, with 10 bases in between. Per germline, CDR1 MNHEY and CDR2 SMNVEV (reference sequence). CDR3 DNA sequence: TGTGCCAGCAGTCAGGGATTAGCAACTAATGAAAAACTGTTTTTT. Protein sequence: CASSQGLATNEKLFF.

This clonotype appeared many times. The rearrangement uses TRBV5-8 and TRBJ1-5; TRBD1 matches 7 bases. CDR1 is SGHTS, CDR2 YDEGEE, per germline. There are 14 residues in the CDR3. V trimming: 4 bases; J trimming: 4 bases; junction bases outside the gene matches: 5. CDR3 amino acids: CASSKTGVNQPQHF. In DNA, the CDR3 is TGTGCCAGCAGCAAAACAGGGGTGAATCAGCCCCAGCATTTT.

This clonotype has ten or more counts. The rearrangement links TRBV15 to TRBJ2-3, with a weak D call TRBD1 (6 bases). V was clipped by 8 bases and J by 4 bases, with 13 bases between them. Germline CDR1 is LNHNV and CDR2 is YYDKDF (reference sequence). The CDR3 loop spans 13 amino acids. This CDR3 reads CATQPYRADTQYF. The CDR3 DNA reads as TGTGCCACCCAACCCTACAGGGCAGATACGCAGTATTTT.

Ten or more counts support this clonotype. The rearrangement joins TRBV5-1 to TRBJ2-2; tentatively, D is TRBD1 (6 bases). This CDR3 comprises 18 residues. V lost 4 bases and J 4 bases, leaving 23 bases between the germline ends. Looked up from germline, CDR1 is SGHRS and CDR2 is YFSETQ. The CDR3 DNA is TGCGCCAGCAGCAAGATGAGGGCCGGGACACCCCCCACCGGGGAGCTGTTTTTT. It is translated as CASSKMRAGTPPTGELFF.

This clonotype was seen at least ten times. V usage is TRBV11-3 and J usage is TRBJ2-7; TRBD1 matches 8 bases. Germline V gene data show CDR1 as SGHNT and CDR2 as YENEEA. The CDR3 length is 14 residues. V trimming: 5 bases; J trimming: 3 bases; junction bases outside the gene matches: 6. The CDR3 region is CASSPGTGDYEQYF. CDR3 bases: TGTGCCAGCAGCCCTGGGACAGGCGACTACGAGCAGTACTTC.

The chain carries TRBV9 and TRBJ2-2; 8 nucleotides match TRBD1. CDR1 is SGDLS, CDR2 YYNGEE, per germline. The CDR3 covers 14 residues. V shed 1 base, J shed 4 bases, and the junction held 0 bases outside the gene matches. The chain's CDR3 is CASSVQGATGELFF. The CDR3 bases are TGTGCCAGCAGCGTACAGGGGGCCACCGGGGAGCTGTTTTTT. Based on the CDR3 plus reference TRBV9 and TRBJ2-2, the full variable domain is DSGVTQTPKHLITATGQRVTLRCSPRSGDLSVYWYQQSLDQGLQFLIQYYNGEERAKGNILERFSAQQFPDLHSELNLSSLELGDSALYFCASSVQGATGELFFGEGSRLTVL.

This clonotype was detected once. The chain couples TRBV24-1 to TRBJ2-7; 9 nucleotides agree with TRBD1. The tail of the sequence fits TRBJ2-1 better, so the J call may be wrong. The CDR3 loop spans 14 amino acids. The germline gives CDR1 KGHDR, CDR2 SFDVKD. CDR3 sequence reads: CATSDPGQGYEQFF. The CDR3 nucleotides read TGTGCCACCAGTGACCCCGGACAGGGGTACGAGCAGTTCTTC.

Many counts were recorded for this clonotype. V is TRBV10-3 and J is TRBJ2-7, with D perhaps TRBD2 (6 bases). Germline V gene sequence: CDR1 ENHRY, CDR2 SYGVKD. CDR3 length: 14 amino acids. Trimming stripped 4 bases from V and 4 bases from J, with 14 bases between. The CDR3 loop reads CAISGTGSQYEQYF. In nucleotides, the CDR3 is TGTGCCATCAGTGGAACCGGGAGCCAATACGAGCAGTACTTC.

This clonotype was counted only a few times. The gene calls are TRBV5-6 and TRBJ2-7; D remains ambiguous. The CDR3 totals 15 residues. Trimming stripped 2 bases from V and 0 bases from J, with 12 bases between. Germline V gene data show CDR1 as SGHDT and CDR2 as YYEEEE. In nucleotides, the CDR3 is TGTGCCAGCAGCTTCGGGCAGACGAGCTCCTACGAGCAGTACTTC. The encoded protein is CASSFGQTSSYEQYF.

This clonotype was found many times. The rearrangement uses TRBV20-1 and TRBJ1-1; D may be TRBD1 (5 bases). Looked up from germline, CDR1 is DFQATT and CDR2 is SNEGSKA (reference sequence). CDR3 size: 14 residues. V lost 1 base and J lost 1, with 10 bases in between. Here the CDR3 reads CSARGGAANTEAFF. DNA of the CDR3: TGCAGTGCTAGAGGAGGGGCGGCGAACACTGAAGCTTTCTTT.

In its sample, this clonotype was seen many times. The CDR3 sequence: CASSLRGGRGDEQYF. The CDR3 region has the DNA TGTGCCAGCAGCCTACGGGGCGGGAGGGGAGACGAGCAGTACTTC. The chain links TRBV11-2 to TRBJ2-7; 9 bases fit TRBD2. In germline, CDR1 is SGHAT, CDR2 FQNNGV. With 5 bases clipped from V and 5 bases from J, the junction kept 10 bases outside the gene matches. This CDR3 spans 15 amino acids.

The chain is built from TRBV13 and TRBJ1-5, with 8 bases fitting TRBD1. The CDR3 contains 16 residues. J lost 6 bases, V lost 5 bases, and 12 bases had no gene match. Germline V gene sequence: CDR1 PRHDT, CDR2 FYEKMQ (reference sequence). For the CDR3, the DNA is TGTGCCAGCAGCCAACTTTTGGACAGGGACGGTCAGCCCCAGCATTTT. Protein product: CASSQLLDRDGQPQHF.

The rearrangement links TRBV6-2 or TRBV6-3 to TRBJ2-5; 12 bases line up with TRBD1. Trimming took 6 bases from V and 6 from J; bases not matched to a gene: 8. The germline V gene encodes CDR1 MNHEY and CDR2 SVGEGT. This CDR3 has 15 amino acids. The CDR3, as DNA: TGTGCCAGCAGCCCGGGACAGGGGGCTATGAAGACCCAGTACTTC. Translating gives CASSPGQGAMKTQYF.

In its sample, this clonotype was seen many times. The chain couples TRBV5-6 to TRBJ2-2, with TRBD1 as a possible D gene (6 bases). The CDR3 length is 14 residues. Germline V gives CDR1 SGHDT, CDR2 YYEEEE. Trimming stripped 4 bases from V and 4 bases from J, with 11 bases between. CDR3 loop: CASSPGQTTGELFF. CDR3 bases: TGTGCCAGCAGCCCGGGACAAACCACCGGGGAGCTGTTTTTT.

This clonotype has a count of ten or more. This chain joins TRBV13 and TRBJ2-1; 7 nucleotides align to TRBD2. CDR3 length: 15 amino acids. Per germline, CDR1 PRHDT and CDR2 FYEKMQ (reference sequence). The V segment lost 5 bases and the J segment 6 bases; nucleotides outside the gene matches: 10. The CDR3: CASSPTGGPSNEQFF. In DNA form, the CDR3 reads TGTGCCAGCAGCCCCACGGGAGGTCCCTCCAATGAGCAGTTCTTC.

This clonotype has only a few counts. This could be a read error, since a much larger clone is one nucleotide away. Here the CDR3 omits its conserved ending phenylalanine or tryptophan, so a read error is the likely source. The rearrangement links TRBV20-1 to TRBJ2-5; 7 bases are shared with TRBD2. V trimming: 2 bases; J trimming: 5 bases; junction bases outside the gene matches: 5. The germline V gene encodes CDR1 DFQATT and CDR2 SNEGSKA (reference sequence). The CDR3 runs 13 residues. As DNA, the CDR3 is TGCAGTGCTAGAAGGCTGGGGGGGGAGACCCAGTACCTC. This gives the protein CSARRLGGETQYL.

This clonotype was counted between two and nine times. The genes are TRBV7-9 and TRBJ1-3, with 9 nucleotides matching TRBD1. Trimming removed 6 bases from V and 2 bases from J; junction bases left unmatched: 5. Germline CDR1 reads SEHNR; CDR2 reads FQNEAQ (reference sequence). This CDR3 is 15 amino acids long. This CDR3 is CASSLQGATGNTIYF. Here the CDR3 DNA reads TGTGCCAGCAGTTTACAGGGGGCGACTGGAAACACCATATATTTT. Using reference TRBV7-9 and TRBJ1-3 for the parts outside the CDR3, the full variable domain is DTGVSQNPRHKITKRGQNVTFRCDPISEHNRLYWYRQTLGQGPEFLTYFQNEAQLEKSRLLSDRFSAERPKGSFSTLEIQRTEQGDSAMYLCASSLQGATGNTIYFGEGSWLTVV.

At least ten counts were recorded for this clonotype. V usage is TRBV9 and J usage is TRBJ1-1, with D possibly TRBD1 on 6 matching bases. The CDR3 is made up of 15 amino acids. Germline CDR1 SGDLS, CDR2 YYNGEE. V was clipped by 0 bases and J by 5 bases, with 14 bases between them. As DNA, the CDR3 is TGTGCCAGCAGCGTAGGGGGTACAAGGGGGACTGAAGCTTTCTTT. This encodes CASSVGGTRGTEAFF.

This clonotype showed up many times. The genes are TRBV12-5 and TRBJ2-1, with TRBD1 matching over 8 bases. J was trimmed by 10 bases and V by 5 bases; bases with no gene match: 4. The CDR3 loop spans 12 amino acids. Germline V lookup: CDR1 LGHNT, CDR2 FRNRAP. The CDR3: CASGPDRVEQFF. CDR3 DNA sequence: TGTGCTAGTGGTCCGGACAGGGTAGAGCAGTTCTTC. The entire variable domain, with the rest obtained from reference TRBV12-5 and TRBJ2-1, is as follows: DARVTQTPRHKVTEMGQEVTMRCQPILGHNTVFWYRQTMMQGLELLAYFRNRAPLDDSGMPKDRFSAEMPDATLATLKIQPSEPRDSAVYFCASGPDRVEQFFGPGTRLTVL.

In regard to this clonotype: This may be a read error: a much more frequent sequence differs by one nucleotide. The gene calls are TRBV28 and TRBJ1-2; TRBD1 matches 7 bases. V lost 0 bases and J lost 3; bases outside the gene matches: 13. This CDR3 has 18 residues. Germline V CDR1 and CDR2: MDHEN, SYDVKM. For the CDR3, the DNA is TGTGCCAGCAGTTTATGGTGGGGGTATTTGGACAGGTACTATGGCTACACCTTC. Protein: CASSLWWGYLDRYYGYTF.

The table lists this clonotype with many counts. V usage is TRBV15 and J usage is TRBJ2-6, with 7 bases aligning to TRBD1. Trimming cost V 5 bases and J 0 bases; bases outside gene matches: 7. The CDR3 has 17 residues. The germline CDR1 and CDR2 sequences are LNHNV and YYDKDF (reference sequence). DNA of the CDR3: TGTGCCACCAGCGAGGGGGCGGGCCACTCTGGGGCCAACGTCCTGACTTTC. Encoded protein: CATSEGAGHSGANVLTF.

This clonotype occurred many times. The chain joins TRBV14 to TRBJ1-3; TRBD1 matches 9 bases. The germline V gene has CDR1 SGHDN and CDR2 FVKESK. CDR3 length equals 13 residues. Trimming removed 3 bases from V and 7 bases from J; junction bases left unmatched: 1. This chain's CDR3 is CASSHGQGNTIYF. CDR3 in DNA: TGTGCCAGCAGCCACGGACAGGGGAACACCATATATTTT. Filled out from reference TRBV14 and TRBJ1-3, the complete variable domain reads EAGVTQFPSHSVIEKGQTVTLRCDPISGHDNLYWYRRVMGKEIKFLLHFVKESKQDESGMPNNRFLAERTGGTYSTLKVQPAELEDSGVYFCASSHGQGNTIYFGEGSWLTVV.

This clonotype was observed at least ten times. The chain uses TRBV28 and TRBJ2-3; 7 bases are shared with TRBD1. Germline CDR1 MDHEN, CDR2 SYDVKM. With V trimmed by 2 bases and J by 0 bases, 11 bases remained unmatched. The CDR3 runs to 18 residues. CDR3 sequence reads: CASSLALAGTVSTDTQYF. The CDR3 DNA is TGTGCCAGCAGTTTAGCATTGGCAGGGACAGTAAGCACAGATACGCAGTATTTT.

This clonotype was seen many times. The rearrangement joins TRBV5-8 to TRBJ2-3; a weak D match, TRBD1 (5 bases). V lost 2 bases and J lost 2, with 15 bases in between. Germline CDR1 reads SGHTS; CDR2 reads YDEGEE. The CDR3 totals 16 residues. DNA for the CDR3: TGTGCCAGCAGCTTTACCTTAACAGGATACACAGATACGCAGTATTTT. Its protein product is CASSFTLTGYTDTQYF.

CDR3: CAWNPDRGGNNSPLHF. The CDR3 DNA is TGTGCCTGGAACCCGGACAGGGGGGGTAATAATTCACCCCTCCACTTT. The V call is TRBV30, the J call TRBJ1-6, with TRBD1 matching over 10 bases. CDR1 and CDR2 (germline): GTSNPN, SVGIG (reference sequence). Trimming at V came to 4 bases and at J to 5 bases, leaving 8 bases not matched to a gene. This CDR3 is 16 amino acids long.